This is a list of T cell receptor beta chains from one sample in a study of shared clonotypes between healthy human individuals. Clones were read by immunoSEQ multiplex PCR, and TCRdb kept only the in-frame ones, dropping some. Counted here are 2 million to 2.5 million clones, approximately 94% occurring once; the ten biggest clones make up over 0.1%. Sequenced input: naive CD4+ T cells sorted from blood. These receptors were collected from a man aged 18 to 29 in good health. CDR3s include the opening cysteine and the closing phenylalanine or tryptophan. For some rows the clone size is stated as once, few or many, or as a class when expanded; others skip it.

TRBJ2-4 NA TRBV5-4 CASSSPTGTKNIQYF
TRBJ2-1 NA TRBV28 CASILAGGLGEQFF
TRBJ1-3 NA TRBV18 CASSRGAGNTIYF
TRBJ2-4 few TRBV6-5 CASSWTGVDIQYF
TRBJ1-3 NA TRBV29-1 CSVEASPGNTIYF
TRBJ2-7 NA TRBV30 CAWSVGGDSYEQYF
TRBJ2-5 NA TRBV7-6 CASSLAGETQYF
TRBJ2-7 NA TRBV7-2 CASSFPGGSYEQYF
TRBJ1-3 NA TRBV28 CASSLRQGGMRNTIYF
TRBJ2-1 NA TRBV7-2 CASSTTGTPQQFF
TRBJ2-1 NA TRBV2 CASSVGSAGSGEQFF
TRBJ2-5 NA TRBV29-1 CSVGGEAGGQKTQYF
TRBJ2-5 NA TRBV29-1 CSVGSGGVKETQYF
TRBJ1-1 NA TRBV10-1 CASSGDRGTEAFF
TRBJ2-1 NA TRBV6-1 CARSEGRGKGLDEQFF
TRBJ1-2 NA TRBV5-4 CASSWRDSLAYGYTF
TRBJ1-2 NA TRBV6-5 CASSFISGDRGYGYTF
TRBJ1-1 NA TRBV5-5 CASIPRTNTEAFF
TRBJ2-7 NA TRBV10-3 CAISEPGGLRYEQYF
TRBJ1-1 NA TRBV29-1 CSVENTGQITEAFF
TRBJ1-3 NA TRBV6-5 CASSTRPSSGNTIYF
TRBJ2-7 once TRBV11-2 CASSLDWGSRYEQYF
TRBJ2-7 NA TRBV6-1 CASSELGTGSYEQYF
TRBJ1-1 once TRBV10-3 CAISERGGTEAFF
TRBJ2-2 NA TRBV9 CASSGLQGAGELFF
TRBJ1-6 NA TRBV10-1 CASSAGYNSPLHF
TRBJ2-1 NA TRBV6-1 CASSVVTQLQFF
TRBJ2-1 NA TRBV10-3 CAIGRQVTSGNEQFF
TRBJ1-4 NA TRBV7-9 CASSLRPLATNEKLFF
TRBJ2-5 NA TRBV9 CASSITSSSGQETQYF
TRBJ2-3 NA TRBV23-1 CASSYPTRERKDTQYF
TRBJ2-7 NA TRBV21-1 CASSKEAVRGLYEQYF
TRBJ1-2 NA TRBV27 CASGQGYGYTF
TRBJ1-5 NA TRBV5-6 CASSSGHINQPQHF
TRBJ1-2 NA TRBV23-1 CASSISSRGSSYGYTF
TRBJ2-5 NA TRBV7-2 CASSFSGPTAATQYF
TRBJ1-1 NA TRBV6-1 CASSASSLNTEAFF
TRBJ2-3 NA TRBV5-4 CASSLSQATDTQYF
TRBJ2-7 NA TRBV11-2 CASSPSGRPPYEQYF
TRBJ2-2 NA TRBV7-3 CASSSGATNTGELFF
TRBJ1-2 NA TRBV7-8 CASSLGGRSGGYTF
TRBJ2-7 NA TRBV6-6 CASSRGYSYEQYF
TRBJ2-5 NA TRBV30 CAWSVVLAGTQYF
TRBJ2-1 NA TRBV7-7 CASSLTSGGYNEQFF
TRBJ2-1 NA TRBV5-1 CASSLARLAGNEQFF
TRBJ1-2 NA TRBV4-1 CASSQPRQGPYGYTF
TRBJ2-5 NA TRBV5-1 CASSFSSPQETQYF
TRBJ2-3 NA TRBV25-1 CASSGGFSTDTQYF
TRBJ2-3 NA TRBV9 CASSVSPQNTDTQYF